The 20 T cell receptor beta chains reported below all come from one sample, sequenced in a study of cytomegalovirus exposure and HLA in healthy donors. Assay used: immunoSEQ multiplex PCR; TCRdb lists only in-frame clones, some missing. The table has 210,000 or so clones, 85% to 90% seen once. Sequencing was performed on PBMCs. The receptors derive from a woman aged 18 to 35 in good health and CMV-seronegative.

The chain is built from TRBV27 and TRBJ1-2; D might be TRBD1 (6 bases). The CDR3 runs to 13 residues. CDR1 is MNHEY, CDR2 SMNVEV, per germline (reference sequence). V was trimmed by 6 bases and J by 5 bases, leaving 13 bases between them. CDR3 nucleotides: TGTGCCAGCAGCTTACAGGGTGGTTATGGCTACACCTTC. Translated, it gives CASSLQGGYGYTF.

The chain couples TRBV25-1 to TRBJ2-7; 7 bases fit TRBD1. This CDR3 comprises 12 residues. CDR1 and CDR2 from the germline V gene are MGHDK and SYGVNS. V dropped 5 bases and J dropped 9; count of bases not matched to a gene: 7. CDR3 sequence (DNA): TGTGCCAGCAGTTCCCAGGGGGTCGGGCAGTACTTC. This encodes CASSSQGVGQYF.

This chain joins TRBV27 and TRBJ1-1; no clear D gene. The germline V gene has CDR1 MNHEY and CDR2 SMNVEV (reference sequence). Trimming took 5 bases from V and 2 from J, leaving 15 bases between them. CDR3 size: 15 residues. The CDR3 here is CASSRREPGNTEAFF. CDR3 in DNA: TGTGCCAGCAGTCGCCGGGAGCCGGGAAACACTGAAGCTTTCTTT.

The V gene is TRBV2, the J gene TRBJ1-2, with 9 positions matching TRBD1. After removal of 0 bases from V and 5 bases from J, the junction contained 4 bases not matched to a gene. Germline V gene lookup returns CDR1 SNHLY and CDR2 FYNNEI. This CDR3 region has 15 residues. CDR3 nucleotides: TGTGCCAGCAGTGAAGCTACCGGACAGGGGTATGGCTACACCTTC. Its translation: CASSEATGQGYGYTF.

The chain employs TRBV11-2 and TRBJ2-2, with a weak D call TRBD2 (6 bases). Germline assignment: CDR1 SGHAT and CDR2 FQNNGV. This CDR3 contains 17 residues. Trimming pared 3 bases from V and 0 bases from J, leaving 14 bases between. Here the CDR3 reads CASSFDPGAPNTGELFF. CDR3 nucleotides: TGTGCCAGCAGCTTTGACCCGGGAGCCCCGAACACCGGGGAGCTGTTTTTT.

This clone occurred once. The V call is TRBV27, the J call TRBJ2-7; D is perhaps TRBD2 (6 bases). Germline V gene lookup returns CDR1 MNHEY and CDR2 SMNVEV (reference sequence). Trimming took 3 bases from V and 9 from J, leaving 18 bases between them. CDR3 length equals 14 residues. The CDR3 region has the DNA TGTGCCAGCAGTTTGACCAGGGACTCTTCTCCGCAGTACTTC. Amino acids: CASSLTRDSSPQYF.

The chain has TRBV27 and TRBJ2-2; D may be TRBD1 (5 bases). CDR1 and CDR2 from the germline V gene are MNHEY and SMNVEV (reference sequence). The CDR3 is 15 amino acids. Trimming cost V 10 bases and J 0 bases, with 15 bases left between them. The CDR3 sequence: CATFDREANTGELFF. The CDR3 coding sequence is TGTGCCACCTTCGACAGAGAGGCGAACACCGGGGAGCTGTTTTTT.

The chain couples TRBV9 to TRBJ2-3, with a weak D call TRBD1 (7 bases). Trimming removed 4 bases at V and 0 bases at J, with 15 bases between. The length of the CDR3 is 16 residues. Germline CDR1 SGDLS, CDR2 YYNGEE. CDR3 residues: CASSPRGDLSTDTQYF. The CDR3, as DNA: TGTGCCAGCAGCCCCAGGGGGGATCTTAGCACAGATACGCAGTATTTT.

This clone was picked up a small number of times. V usage is TRBV10-3 and J usage is TRBJ2-1; TRBD2 is a possible D gene (6 bases). This CDR3 contains 14 residues. The V and J ends lost 5 bases and 4 bases respectively, with 12 bases between them. In germline, CDR1 is ENHRY, CDR2 SYGVKD. Written as DNA, the CDR3 is TGTGCCATCAGTTCTCTAGCGAGTTACAATGAGCAGTTCTTC. It translates to CAISSLASYNEQFF.

V is TRBV7-2 and J is TRBJ2-4, with D maybe TRBD2 (6 bases). Trimming pared 1 base from V and 0 bases from J, leaving 10 bases between. CDR3 size: 16 residues. Germline-derived CDR1 and CDR2 are SGHTA and FQGNSA. The CDR3 region is CASSLDGGLAKNIQYF. The CDR3 DNA is TGTGCCAGCAGCTTAGATGGGGGACTAGCCAAAAACATTCAGTACTTC.

The chain couples TRBV10-3 to TRBJ2-2; 8 nucleotides match TRBD2. CDR3 length: 15 amino acids. From germline, CDR1 is ENHRY and CDR2 SYGVKD. With V trimmed by 6 bases and J by 6 bases, 9 bases remained unmatched. The chain's CDR3 is CAISPGLAFAGELFF. The CDR3 DNA reads as TGTGCCATCAGCCCCGGACTAGCCTTCGCCGGGGAGCTGTTTTTT.

V usage is TRBV28 and J usage is TRBJ1-3; D gene ambiguous. CDR1 MDHEN and CDR2 SYDVKM come from the germline V gene. The CDR3 sequence is 12 residues long. The CDR3 nucleotides read TGTACAACCTCAAGCTCTGGAAACACCATATATTTT. Amino acids: CTTSSSGNTIYF.

The chain uses TRBV4-3 and TRBJ2-6; TRBD2 is a possible D gene (6 bases). Germline-derived CDR1 and CDR2 are LGHNA and YSLEER. The germline V and J ends were trimmed by 0 bases and 2 bases, with 8 bases remaining between them. This CDR3 comprises 16 residues. The CDR3 nucleotides are TGCGCCAGCAGCCAAGATGGGGGGACTGGGGCCAACGTCCTGACTTTC. Its translation is CASSQDGGTGANVLTF.

The rearrangement links TRBV13 to TRBJ2-3; 7 bases match TRBD2. From germline, CDR1 is PRHDT and CDR2 FYEKMQ (reference sequence). Trimming at V came to 2 bases and at J to 1 base, leaving 6 bases not matched to a gene. CDR3 length: 16 amino acids. The CDR3 sequence is CASSLTGGSGTDTQYF. Written as DNA, the CDR3 is TGTGCCAGCAGCTTAACGGGCGGGAGCGGCACAGATACGCAGTATTTT.

The V gene is TRBV29-1, the J gene TRBJ2-5; 9 bases line up with TRBD1. The germline gives CDR1 SQVTM, CDR2 ANQGSEA. This CDR3 comprises 17 residues. The V segment lost 3 bases and the J segment 3 bases; nucleotides outside the gene matches: 14. The chain's CDR3 is CSVDCDRGNKWEETQYF. CDR3 sequence (DNA): TGCAGCGTTGATTGTGACAGGGGGAATAAGTGGGAAGAGACCCAGTACTTC.

This sequence joins TRBV11-1 and TRBJ2-1; 7 nucleotides match TRBD1. The CDR3 runs 14 residues. J lost 9 bases, V lost 7 bases, and 12 bases had no gene match. The germline CDR1 and CDR2 sequences are SGHAT and FQDESV (reference sequence). CDR3 protein: CASIQGENWGEQFF. The CDR3 DNA is TGTGCCAGCATCCAGGGGGAGAATTGGGGTGAGCAGTTCTTC.

V gene TRBV27 combines with J gene TRBJ2-7; 9 bases match TRBD1. Germline lookup yields CDR1 MNHEY and CDR2 SMNVEV (reference sequence). J was trimmed by 2 bases and V by 5 bases; bases with no gene match: 10. This CDR3 contains 16 residues. For the CDR3, the DNA is TGTGCCAGCAGTCCCGGGTCGGGACAGGGCCCCTACGAGCAGTACTTC. Its translation is CASSPGSGQGPYEQYF.

J is TRBJ2-1 and V is TRBV7-3, with 13 bases that match TRBD2. This CDR3 is built from 15 residues. The junction had 3 bases not matched to a gene; V was cut back by 2 bases and J by 8 bases. Germline V CDR1 and CDR2: SGHTA, FQGTGA. CDR3 residues: CASSLGLAGADEQFF. The CDR3 coding sequence is TGTGCCAGCAGCTTAGGACTAGCGGGAGCAGATGAGCAGTTCTTC.

The chain couples TRBV29-1 to TRBJ2-1; TRBD2 matches 11 bases. The V gene's germline CDR1 is SQVTM and CDR2 ANQGSEA. V was clipped by 4 bases and J by 7 bases; unmatched bases: 12. The CDR3 consists of 16 residues. CDR3: CSVGDSGRGAGNEQFF. The CDR3 DNA is TGCAGCGTTGGCGATAGCGGGAGGGGGGCTGGGAATGAGCAGTTCTTC.

The V and J genes are TRBV19 and TRBJ2-1; a possible D gene is TRBD2 (6 bases). Germline V gene data show CDR1 as LNHDA and CDR2 as SQIVND (reference sequence). V was shortened by 4 bases and J by 0 bases, with 28 bases between the two germline ends. This CDR3 has 21 amino acids. In DNA, the CDR3 is TGTGCCAGTAGTAGAGACCCTTCTGGGGGAGGCACATTTTACTCCTACAATGAGCAGTTCTTC. Translating it yields CASSRDPSGGGTFYSYNEQFF.